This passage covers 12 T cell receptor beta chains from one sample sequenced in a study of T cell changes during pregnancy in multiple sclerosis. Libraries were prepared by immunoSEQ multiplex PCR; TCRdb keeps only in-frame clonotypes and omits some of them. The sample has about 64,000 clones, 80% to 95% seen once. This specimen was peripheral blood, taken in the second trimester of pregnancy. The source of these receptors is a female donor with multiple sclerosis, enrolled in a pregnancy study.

CDR3 loop: CASKGQRFYGYTF. As DNA, the CDR3 is TGTGCCAGCAAAGGACAGAGATTCTATGGCTACACCTTC. The chain couples TRBV6-6 to TRBJ1-2; possible D gene TRBD1, 6 bases. Germline values: CDR1 MNHNY, CDR2 SVGAGI (reference sequence). Trimming cost V 7 bases and J 4 bases, with 13 bases left between them. The CDR3 has 13 residues.

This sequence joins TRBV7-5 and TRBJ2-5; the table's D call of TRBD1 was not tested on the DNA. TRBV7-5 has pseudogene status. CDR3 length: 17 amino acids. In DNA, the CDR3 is TGTGCCAGAAGCTTAATTTCTGGGGTGGGCAGGGAAGAGACCCAGTACTTC. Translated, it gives CARSLISGVGREETQYF.

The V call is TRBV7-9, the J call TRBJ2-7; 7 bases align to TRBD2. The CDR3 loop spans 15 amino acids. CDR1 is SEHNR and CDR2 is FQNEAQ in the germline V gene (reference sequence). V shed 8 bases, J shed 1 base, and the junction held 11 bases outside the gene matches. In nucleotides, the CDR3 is TGTGCCAGCGCCCCCGGAACTAGCGAGTCCTACGAGCAGTACTTC. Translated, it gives CASAPGTSESYEQYF.

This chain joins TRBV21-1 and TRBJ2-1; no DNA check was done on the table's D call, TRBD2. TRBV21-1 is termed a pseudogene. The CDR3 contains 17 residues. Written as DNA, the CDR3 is TGTGCCAGCAGCTCTCACGGACTAGCGGGAGGAGGTAATGAGCAGTTCTTC. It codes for CASSSHGLAGGGNEQFF.

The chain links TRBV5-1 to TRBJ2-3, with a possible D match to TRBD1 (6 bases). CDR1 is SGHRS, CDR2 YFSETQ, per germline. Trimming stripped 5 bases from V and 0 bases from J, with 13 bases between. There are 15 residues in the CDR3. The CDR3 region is CASRQGPLSTDTQYF. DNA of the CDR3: TGCGCCAGCAGACAGGGACCTCTGAGCACAGATACGCAGTATTTT. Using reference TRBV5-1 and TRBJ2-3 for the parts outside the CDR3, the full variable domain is KAGVTQTPRYLIKTRGQQVTLSCSPISGHRSVSWYQQTPGQGLQFLFEYFSETQRNKGNFPGRFSGRQFSNSRSEMNVSTLELGDSALYLCASRQGPLSTDTQYFGPGTRLTVL.

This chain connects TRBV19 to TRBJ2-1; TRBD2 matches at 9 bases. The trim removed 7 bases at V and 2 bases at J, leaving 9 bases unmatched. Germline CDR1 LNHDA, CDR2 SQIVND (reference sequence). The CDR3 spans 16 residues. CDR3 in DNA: TGTGCCAGTACTCGATCGACTAGCGGTCCCTACAATGAGCAGTTCTTC. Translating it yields CASTRSTSGPYNEQFF.

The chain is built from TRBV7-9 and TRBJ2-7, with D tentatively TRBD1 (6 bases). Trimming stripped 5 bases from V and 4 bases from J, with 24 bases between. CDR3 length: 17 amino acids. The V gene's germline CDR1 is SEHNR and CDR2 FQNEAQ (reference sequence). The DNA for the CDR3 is TGTGCCAGCAGCCTGGGGGCCGGGGAGTGGGTAACATACGAGCAGTACTTC. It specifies CASSLGAGEWVTYEQYF.

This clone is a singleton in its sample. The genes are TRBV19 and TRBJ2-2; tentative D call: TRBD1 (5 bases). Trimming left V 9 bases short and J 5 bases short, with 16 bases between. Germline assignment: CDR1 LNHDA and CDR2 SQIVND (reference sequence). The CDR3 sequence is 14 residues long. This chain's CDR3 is CASQGLTLTGELFF. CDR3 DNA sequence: TGTGCCAGCCAGGGTTTGACCCTAACCGGGGAGCTGTTTTTT.

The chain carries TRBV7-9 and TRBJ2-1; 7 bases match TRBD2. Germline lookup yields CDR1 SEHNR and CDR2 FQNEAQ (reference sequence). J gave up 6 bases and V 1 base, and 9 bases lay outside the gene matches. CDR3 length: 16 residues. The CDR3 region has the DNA TGTGCCAGCAGCTTAGTTCGGCTAGCGGCAACCAATGAGCAGTTCTTC. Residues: CASSLVRLAATNEQFF.

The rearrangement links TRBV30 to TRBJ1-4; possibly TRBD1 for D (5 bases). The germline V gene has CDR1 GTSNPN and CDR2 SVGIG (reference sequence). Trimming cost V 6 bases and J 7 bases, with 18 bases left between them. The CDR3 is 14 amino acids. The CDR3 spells CACRSRGSREKLFF. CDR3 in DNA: TGTGCCTGCCGGTCTAGGGGCAGTCGTGAAAAACTGTTTTTT. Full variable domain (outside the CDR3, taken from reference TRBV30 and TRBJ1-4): SQTIHQWPATLVQPVGSPLSLECTVEGTSNPNLYWYRQAAGRGLQLLFYSVGIGQISSEVPQNLSASRPQDRQFILSSKKLLLSDSGFYLCACRSRGSREKLFFGSGTQLSVL.

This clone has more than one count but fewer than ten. Written as DNA, the CDR3 is TGCGCCAGCAGCCAATTGCCACAGGCCTCTGGGGCCAACGTCCTGACTTTC. Translation gives CASSQLPQASGANVLTF. This chain joins TRBV4-3 and TRBJ2-6; D is possibly TRBD1 (5 bases). V was clipped by 2 bases and J by 0 bases, with 11 bases between them. Germline CDR1 LGHNA, CDR2 YSLEER. The CDR3 extends over 17 amino acids.

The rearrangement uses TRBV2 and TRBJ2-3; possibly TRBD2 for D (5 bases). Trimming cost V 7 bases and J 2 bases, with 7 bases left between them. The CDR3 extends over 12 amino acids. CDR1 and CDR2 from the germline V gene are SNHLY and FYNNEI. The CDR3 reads CASKRDTDTQYF. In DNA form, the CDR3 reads TGTGCCAGCAAGAGGGACACAGATACGCAGTATTTT.